This T cell receptor (beta chain) was sequenced in a study of shared clonotypes between healthy human individuals. CDR3 length equals 13 residues. Germline CDR1 reads MNHEY; CDR2 reads SVGAGI. Trimming cost V 5 bases and J 5 bases, with 12 bases left between them. Only CD45RO-negative cells positively selected for CCR7 counted as naive CD8 cells, so terminally differentiated effector memory CD45RA+ cells were excluded. This table comes from immunoSEQ multiplex PCR, and its TCRdb copy is limited to in-frame clones, with some not included. The sample includes 760,000 or so clones, approximately 96% of them seen just once.

What was sequenced was naive CD8+ T cells sorted from blood. The sequence was obtained from a man aged 25-45 years in good health. The V and J genes are TRBV6-5 and TRBJ1-1, with D possibly being TRBD1 (5 bases). CDR3 loop: CASSRGTQTEAFF. As DNA, the CDR3 is TGTGCCAGCAGTCGTGGGACTCAAACTGAAGCTTTCTTT.